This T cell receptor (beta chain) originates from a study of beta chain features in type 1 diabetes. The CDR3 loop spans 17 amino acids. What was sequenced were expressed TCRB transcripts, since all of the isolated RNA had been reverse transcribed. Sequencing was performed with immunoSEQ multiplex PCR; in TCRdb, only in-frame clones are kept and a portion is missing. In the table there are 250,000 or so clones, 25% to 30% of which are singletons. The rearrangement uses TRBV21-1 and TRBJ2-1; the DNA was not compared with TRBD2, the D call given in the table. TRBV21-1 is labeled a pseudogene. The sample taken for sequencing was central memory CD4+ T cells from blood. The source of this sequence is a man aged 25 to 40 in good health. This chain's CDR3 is CASSKEGRLGSNNEQFF. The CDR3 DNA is TGTGCCAGCAGCAAAGAAGGGAGACTCGGGAGTAACAATGAGCAGTTCTTC.